The clone carrying this T cell receptor (beta chain) occurred many times. Its antigen remains unidentified. This record belongs to a study of regulatory T cells in long-lasting Graves disease. Study-level points and caveats: Clonotypes that were public and shared totalled a few thousand in persistent patients versus 800 to 1,000 in new patients.

Time point denoted: newly diagnosed GD, antithyroid drugs for less than 3 months. PBMC RNA served as the TCR library source. Investigators prepared the TCR beta libraries by applying iRepertoire HTBI primers and Arm-PCR of CDR3 regions. TCRdb itself ran the multiplex PCR reads through MiXCR, one entry per CDR3 protein. The sample shows 350,000 to 450,000 distinct CDR3 sequences, over 15% of them seen only once. These data also featured in a second study, about T cells in Graves' hyperthyroidism and ophthalmopathy. That investigation notes: Uncontrolled infection, other autoimmune disease, pregnancy or lactation excluded patients.

The starting material was peripheral blood mononuclear cells (PBMCs), obtained at new diagnosis, from a patient treated with antithyroid drugs. The sequence was collected from a man between 40 and 49 years old with Graves disease.

The CDR3 DNA follows: TGTGCCAGCAGCTTAGGGGCTAGCACTTACTACAATGAGCAGTTCTTC. It is translated as CASSLGASTYYNEQFF. The genes are TRBV7-8 and TRBJ2-1; maybe TRBD2 (5 bases). This CDR3 is built from 16 residues. Per germline, CDR1 SGHVS and CDR2 FQNEAQ. Deletions cut 1 base from V and 3 bases from J, with 13 bases between.